This TCR beta chain was profiled in a study of T cells after yellow fever vaccination. Study overall: Where fractions had low cell numbers, libraries were prepared from them with the SMART-Seq v4 Ultra Low Input RNA kit. Whole-study results and caveats: Primary-vaccination clones mostly resurfaced post-booster (approximately 96% CD4, approximately 87% CD8). Any FACS-sorted repertoire could hold abundant clonotypes that contaminate it from the bulk population.

V gave up 3 bases and J gave up 8 bases, with 13 bases separating them. The germline V gene encodes CDR1 LGHDT and CDR2 YNNKEL (reference sequence). The CDR3 contains 14 residues. Template-switching 5'RACE yielded the TCR cDNA; a universal primer site and UMIs were added in the process. TCRdb passed the 5' RACE reads through MiXCR, listing each CDR3 protein once. The sample carries around 260,000 distinct CDR3 sequences, about 5.2% recorded once. Concerning this clonotype: The antigen remains unidentified.

The sample here was CD4+ T cells sorted from PBMCs, taken on the day of the yellow fever booster vaccination. The V gene is TRBV3-1, the J gene TRBJ1-4; D uncertain. The clonotype was recovered from a man aged 18 to 30 who received the YFV17D yellow fever vaccine. CDR3 region: CASSQRGGNEKLFF. The CDR3, as DNA: TGTGCCAGCAGCCAGCGGGGAGGTAACGAAAAACTGTTTTTT.